This T cell receptor (beta chain) was observed in a study of chemoradiotherapy in HPV16-positive cancers. The wider study: Functional T-cell assays on a couple of HPV16-positive patients' cells defined candidate HPV-specific clones and common TCR motifs. Study-level findings and limits: During treatment, candidate HPV-specific clones and E7-related motifs expanded in tumor.

TCRdb's copy holds only in-frame clones and misses some; the assay was immunoSEQ multiplex PCR. The sample has under 15,000 clones, approximately 77% seen once; the top ten hold roughly 1.4%. V lost 4 bases to trimming and J lost 7 bases, with 10 bases between them. Germline V gene data show CDR1 as KGHSH and CDR2 as LQKENI. The CDR3 spans 13 residues. Regarding this clone: Its antigen is not identified.

This sample was obtained from a patient who underwent chemoradiotherapy. The V call is TRBV18, the J call TRBJ1-4; no reliable D call. This clonotype originated in a human donor with HPV-associated anogenital cancer. The DNA for the CDR3 is TGTGCCAGCTCACTAGACCTTGGTGAAAAACTGTTTTTT. It codes for CASSLDLGEKLFF. Full variable domain (remainder filled in from reference TRBV18 and TRBJ1-4): NAGVMQNPRHLVRRRGQEARLRCSPMKGHSHVYWYRQLPEEGLKFMVYLQKENIIDESGMPKERFSAEFPKEGPSILRIQQVVRGDSAAYFCASSLDLGEKLFFGSGTQLSVL.